This record looks at one TCR beta chain sequence and its context. Its antigen remains unidentified. The data derive from a study of OX40 agonist ivuxolimab in advanced cancers. About the study: Patients received the agonistic anti-OX40 (CD134) antibody ivuxolimab. Study conclusions and caveats: CD8+ T cells were the subset that, on average, had more expanded clones than CD4+.

Assay: immunoSEQ multiplex PCR; the TCRdb copy retains only in-frame clones and omits some. The table shows roughly 77,000 clones, with around 93% occurring only once. V shed 4 bases, J shed 2 bases, and the junction held 13 bases outside the gene matches. The CDR3 covers 17 residues. The germline CDR1 and CDR2 sequences are SGHNT and YYREEE (reference sequence). Any history of autoimmune disease or systemic immunosuppression disqualified patients. This chain connects TRBV5-4 to TRBJ2-7; 9 bases fit TRBD2. Sequencing used CD4+ or CD8+ T cells sorted from blood, obtained in a trial of the OX40 agonist ivuxolimab. The TCR sequence derives from an adult with an advanced solid tumor such as melanoma, head and neck, liver or kidney cancer. As DNA, the CDR3 is TGTGCCAGCAGCCCCGGGCTAGCGGGGCCCCCTACCTACGAGCAGTACTTC. Protein product: CASSPGLAGPPTYEQYF.